The 32 T cell receptor beta chains below all came from one sample that was sequenced in a study of T cells of healthy individuals. TCRdb reanalysed the 5' RACE reads using MiXCR and keeps one entry per CDR3 protein. The table shows around 98,000 distinct CDR3 sequences, with 15% to 20% occurring only once. All receptors derive from a human donor in good health.

The table lists this clonotype with many counts. The chain employs TRBV20-1 and TRBJ2-5, with 8 bases fitting TRBD2. CDR3 size: 11 residues. Germline assignment: CDR1 DFQATT and CDR2 SNEGSKA (reference sequence). This CDR3 reads CTGGGRETQYF. The CDR3 DNA sequence: TGCACCGGCGGGGGGAGGGAGACCCAGTACTTC.

This clonotype was observed once. This chain links TRBV6-6 with TRBJ1-1; TRBD1 might be the D (5 bases). The length of the CDR3 is 13 residues. Looked up from germline, CDR1 is MNHNY and CDR2 is SVGAGI (reference sequence). V was shortened by 6 bases and J by 5 bases, with 13 bases between the two germline ends. The CDR3 DNA reads as TGTGCCAGCAGCCTGGGGGGGGAGACTGAAGCTTTCTTT. Its translation: CASSLGGETEAFF.

The table lists this clonotype with many counts. The chain couples TRBV4-2 to TRBJ2-3, with 11 bases identical to TRBD2. Germline CDR1 is LGHNA and CDR2 is YNFKEQ. CDR3 length: 16 residues. After removal of 0 bases from V and 4 bases from J, the junction contained 3 bases not matched to a gene. The CDR3 is CASSQDSGGGADTQYF. For the CDR3, the DNA is TGTGCCAGCAGCCAAGATAGCGGGGGGGGTGCAGATACGCAGTATTTT.

The chain carries TRBV12-3 or TRBV12-4 and TRBJ2-7; D remains ambiguous. V gave up 5 bases and J gave up 4 bases, with 15 bases separating them. CDR3 length: 14 residues. In nucleotides, the CDR3 is TGTGCCAGCAGTGTGCAAGGACGTACTTACGAGCAGTACTTC. Protein: CASSVQGRTYEQYF.

This clonotype has ten or more counts. V usage is TRBV27 and J usage is TRBJ2-7, with 9 bases that match TRBD2. CDR1 and CDR2 (germline): MNHEY, SMNVEV (reference sequence). The V gene end was trimmed by 0 bases and the J gene end by 6 bases; junction bases not matched to a gene: 15. The CDR3 consists of 18 residues. The CDR3 region is CASSLSRREGQGLGEQYF. The CDR3 coding sequence is TGTGCCAGCAGTTTATCGAGGCGGGAGGGCCAGGGGTTGGGCGAGCAGTACTTC.

The V and J genes are TRBV10-3 and TRBJ2-2; TRBD2 aligns across 7 bases. V lost 2 bases to trimming and J lost 4 bases; unmatched junction nucleotides: 7. Germline-derived CDR1 and CDR2 are ENHRY and SYGVKD. The CDR3 is 16 residues long. CDR3 sequence reads: CAISEVMGGSTGELFF. The CDR3 DNA follows: TGTGCCATCAGTGAGGTTATGGGCGGGAGCACCGGGGAGCTGTTTTTT.

The chain combines TRBV10-3 with TRBJ2-7; D call uncertain. Trimming took 3 bases from V and 6 from J, leaving 6 bases between them. This CDR3 spans 11 amino acids. Germline V gene lookup returns CDR1 ENHRY and CDR2 SYGVKD. Written as DNA, the CDR3 is TGTGCCATCAGTGAATTTCGCGAGCAGTACTTC. This encodes CAISEFREQYF.

This clonotype showed up just a few times. J is TRBJ2-3 and V is TRBV29-1, with unresolved D. CDR3 length: 14 residues. CDR1 and CDR2 from the germline V gene are SQVTM and ANQGSEA. V shed 4 bases and J shed 0 bases, with 11 bases lying between them. For the CDR3, the DNA is TGCAGCGTTGCAGGTCAATCTAGCACAGATACGCAGTATTTT. Translating gives CSVAGQSSTDTQYF.

This clonotype appeared many times. The chain carries TRBV6-1 and TRBJ2-5, with D tentatively TRBD1 (5 bases). V was shortened by 6 bases and J by 4 bases, with 12 bases between the two germline ends. Germline V CDR1 and CDR2: MNHNS, SASEGT. The CDR3 loop spans 13 amino acids. The CDR3 loop is CASRDKGRETQYF. In nucleotides, the CDR3 is TGTGCCAGCAGGGATAAGGGGCGAGAGACCCAGTACTTC.

This clonotype showed up many times. CDR3 sequence reads: CASSGGTDTGELFF. Written as DNA, the CDR3 is TGTGCCAGCAGTGGAGGGACCGATACCGGGGAGCTGTTTTTT. The rearrangement joins TRBV6-4 to TRBJ2-2; tentatively, D is TRBD1 or TRBD2 (5 bases each). V shed 4 bases and J shed 5 bases, with 11 bases lying between them. The CDR3 runs 14 residues. Looked up from germline, CDR1 is MRHNA and CDR2 is SNTAGT.

This clonotype has only a few counts. The rearrangement joins TRBV5-1 to TRBJ2-3; the D gene could be TRBD1 or TRBD2 (5 bases each). V gave up 4 bases and J gave up 0 bases, with 15 bases separating them. Per the germline V gene, CDR1 is SGHRS and CDR2 is YFSETQ. The CDR3 has 16 amino acids. CDR3 residues: CASSPWPGRSTDTQYF. CDR3 bases: TGCGCCAGCAGCCCCTGGCCGGGACGGAGCACAGATACGCAGTATTTT.

This clonotype has ten or more counts. The gene calls are TRBV12-3 or TRBV12-4 and TRBJ1-2; D ambiguous. Trimming left V 3 bases short and J 3 bases short, with 8 bases between. CDR3 size: 13 residues. The CDR3: CASSFRGDYGYTF. For the CDR3, the DNA is TGTGCCAGCAGTTTTCGCGGGGACTATGGCTACACCTTC.

The rearrangement uses TRBV12-3 or TRBV12-4 and TRBJ2-5; D might be TRBD1 (6 bases). The CDR3 contains 14 residues. The V gene lost 6 bases and the J gene lost 7 bases, with 18 bases spanning the gap. The CDR3 bases are TGTGCCAGCAGCCGGGACACTTTCAGAGGGACCCAGTACTTC. Translation: CASSRDTFRGTQYF.

This clonotype was found many times. The CDR3 nucleotides read TGTGCCAGTACGGGGGGAAACTATGGCTACACCTTC. It translates to CASTGGNYGYTF. V is TRBV6-5 and J is TRBJ1-2; weak D call: TRBD1 (5 bases). The V and J ends lost 9 bases and 2 bases respectively, with 10 bases between them. The CDR3 runs 12 residues. CDR1 is MNHEY and CDR2 is SVGAGI in the germline V gene.

This clonotype came up many times. The J gene is TRBJ1-2, the V gene TRBV5-6; D remains ambiguous. Germline V CDR1 and CDR2: SGHDT, YYEEEE. V was pared by 2 bases and J by 1 base, with 6 bases between. The CDR3 has 13 residues. The CDR3 sequence is CASSLANNYGYTF. CDR3 in DNA: TGTGCCAGCAGCTTAGCGAATAACTATGGCTACACCTTC.

The V call is TRBV4-2, the J call TRBJ2-7; 7 bases align to TRBD1. The CDR3 is 15 amino acids. Germline trimming cut 0 bases from V and 2 bases from J; bases unmatched to any gene: 4. Germline CDR1 is LGHNA and CDR2 is YNFKEQ. CDR3 DNA sequence: TGTGCCAGCAGCCAAGACCCAGGGGGTCCCTACGAGCAGTACTTC. Translation gives CASSQDPGGPYEQYF.

This clonotype occurred many times. V usage is TRBV18 and J usage is TRBJ1-5, with TRBD1 as a possible D gene (5 bases). Trimming cost V 3 bases and J 5 bases, with 20 bases left between them. Germline V gene sequence: CDR1 KGHSH, CDR2 LQKENI. The CDR3 runs 17 residues. This CDR3 reads CASSPETGPPVDQPQHF. CDR3 sequence (DNA): TGTGCCAGCTCACCCGAAACGGGGCCTCCTGTCGATCAGCCCCAGCATTTT.

This clonotype came up once. The chain joins TRBV7-2 to TRBJ1-6, with 7 bases that match TRBD1. CDR1 is SGHTA, CDR2 FQGNSA, per germline. This CDR3 is 15 amino acids long. V was clipped by 1 base and J by 5 bases; unmatched bases: 2. The DNA of the CDR3 is TGTGCCAGCAGCTTAGAGGGGACAGATAATTCACCCCTCCACTTT. Its translation is CASSLEGTDNSPLHF.

This clonotype was recorded many times. The V gene is TRBV2, the J gene TRBJ2-1; D not certain. V gave up 1 base and J gave up 0 bases, with 10 bases separating them. Germline CDR1 is SNHLY and CDR2 is FYNNEI. This CDR3 is 16 amino acids long. DNA of the CDR3: TGTGCCAGCAGTGAAGTAGGCGGAAGCTCCTACAATGAGCAGTTCTTC. Translation: CASSEVGGSSYNEQFF.

The CDR3: CASSYSNTGGGEQFF. The CDR3 region has the DNA TGTGCCAGCAGTTACTCCAACACAGGGGGAGGGGAGCAGTTCTTC. The V call is TRBV6-5, the J call TRBJ2-1; weak D call: TRBD1 (8 bases). Germline CDR1 MNHEY, CDR2 SVGAGI. V lost 0 bases and J 10 bases, leaving 16 bases between the germline ends. This CDR3 comprises 15 residues.

In its sample, this clonotype was seen a few times. The chain has TRBV28 and TRBJ2-1; no reliable D call. Germline V gene sequence: CDR1 MDHEN, CDR2 SYDVKM. The CDR3 is 13 amino acids. The V end was cut by 3 bases, the J end by 3 bases, with 6 bases between. Here the CDR3 DNA reads TGTGCCAGCAGTTTCCGGGTCTACAATGAGCAGTTCTTC. Protein: CASSFRVYNEQFF.

This clonotype appeared many times. This sequence joins TRBV11-1 and TRBJ2-2; 7 nucleotides agree with TRBD1. CDR1 is SGHAT and CDR2 is FQDESV in the germline V gene (reference sequence). The CDR3 runs to 14 residues. The J segment lost 6 bases and the V segment lost 5 bases, leaving 6 bases of the junction unmatched. The DNA for the CDR3 is TGTGCCAGCAGCCTTCGACAGGGTCCCGGGGAGCTGTTTTTT. It codes for CASSLRQGPGELFF.

This clonotype was seen only a few times. The gene calls are TRBV20-1 and TRBJ2-5; 12 bases match TRBD2. The CDR3 spans 14 residues. Germline loops: CDR1 DFQATT, CDR2 SNEGSKA (reference sequence). J was trimmed by 7 bases and V by 2 bases; bases with no gene match: 5. As DNA, the CDR3 is TGCAGTGCTAGATATCCTAGCGGGGGGGGGACCCAGTACTTC. This translates into CSARYPSGGGTQYF.

The gene calls are TRBV6-1 and TRBJ1-2; no reliable D call. The germline CDR1 and CDR2 sequences are MNHNS and SASEGT. The V and J ends lost 2 bases and 1 base respectively, with 11 bases between them. The CDR3 covers 15 residues. CDR3 DNA: TGTGCCAGCAGTGAAACTCAGCCCATTAACTATGGCTACACCTTC. Protein sequence: CASSETQPINYGYTF.

The chain carries TRBV2 and TRBJ2-2; D is tentatively TRBD1 or TRBD2 (5 bases each). This CDR3 is built from 14 residues. The germline gives CDR1 SNHLY, CDR2 FYNNEI. The V end lost 7 bases, the J end lost 0 bases, and 9 bases lay between the germline ends. The chain's CDR3 is CASKRGANTGELFF. DNA of the CDR3: TGTGCCAGCAAAAGAGGGGCGAACACCGGGGAGCTGTTTTTT.

This clonotype was picked up a small number of times. The rearrangement uses TRBV25-1 and TRBJ2-3; TRBD1 is a possible D gene (7 bases). This CDR3 has 19 amino acids. Germline CDR1 reads MGHDK; CDR2 reads SYGVNS. Trimming shortened V by 2 bases and J by 2 bases, and 23 bases separated the two germline ends. CDR3 residues: CASSELTRGGGENTDTQYF. The CDR3 DNA sequence: TGTGCCAGCAGTGAACTTACAAGAGGGGGCGGGGAGAACACAGATACGCAGTATTTT. Drawing the rest from reference TRBV25-1 and TRBJ2-3, the complete variable domain is EADIYQTPRYLVIGTGKKITLECSQTMGHDKMYWYQQDPGMELHLIHYSYGVNSTEKGDLSSESTVSRIRTEHFPLTLESARPSHTSQYLCASSELTRGGGENTDTQYFGPGTRLTVL.

A word on this clonotype: A single base separates this from a much larger clone, so it may be a read error. The rearrangement links TRBV7-9 to TRBJ2-3, with no clear D. The germline V and J ends were trimmed by 3 bases and 5 bases, with 9 bases remaining between them. Germline CDR1 reads SEHNR; CDR2 reads FQNEAQ (reference sequence). The length of the CDR3 is 13 residues. The CDR3 loop reads CASSFKSGDTQYF. The CDR3 nucleotides read TGTGCCAGCAGCTTTAAGTCGGGAGATACGCAGTATTTT.

This clonotype was picked up a small number of times. The V call is TRBV24-1, the J call TRBJ2-2, with 15 bases fitting TRBD2. The CDR3 has 19 residues. V lost 10 bases and J lost 2; bases outside the gene matches: 13. Germline V CDR1 and CDR2: KGHDR, SFDVKD. CDR3 sequence reads: CATERGLAGGQFNTGELFF. Here the CDR3 DNA reads TGTGCCACGGAAAGAGGACTAGCGGGGGGGCAGTTCAACACCGGGGAGCTGTTTTTT.

The rearrangement joins TRBV7-2 to TRBJ2-1, with D perhaps matching TRBD2 (5 bases). This CDR3 region has 16 residues. In germline, CDR1 is SGHTA, CDR2 FQGNSA. V was pared by 0 bases and J by 3 bases, with 12 bases between. The chain's CDR3 is CASSLALTGIYNEQFF. In DNA form, the CDR3 reads TGTGCCAGCAGCTTAGCGTTAACGGGGATCTACAATGAGCAGTTCTTC.

This clonotype came up a few times. The chain has TRBV7-6 and TRBJ2-6; the D is unclear. The CDR3 is 15 amino acids. Per the germline V gene, CDR1 is SGHVS and CDR2 is FNYEAQ. Trimming stripped 0 bases from V and 1 base from J, with 4 bases between. The CDR3 here is CASSLAGSGANVLTF. DNA for the CDR3: TGTGCCAGCAGCTTAGCGGGGTCTGGGGCCAACGTCCTGACTTTC.

V is TRBV29-1 and J is TRBJ2-5, with D perhaps matching TRBD1 (6 bases). This CDR3 comprises 13 residues. CDR1 and CDR2 (germline): SQVTM, ANQGSEA. V shed 6 bases and J shed 5 bases, with 16 bases lying between them. CDR3 region: CSVEDRGGETQYF. In nucleotides, the CDR3 is TGCAGCGTGGAGGACAGAGGCGGGGAGACCCAGTACTTC.

This clonotype has at least ten counts. This sequence joins TRBV20-1 and TRBJ1-6, with 9 nucleotides matching TRBD1. The CDR3 runs to 17 residues. The junction had 7 bases not matched to a gene; V was cut back by 0 bases and J by 4 bases. Germline lookup yields CDR1 DFQATT and CDR2 SNEGSKA (reference sequence). CDR3: CSAREPGTGIYNSPLHF. The CDR3 bases are TGCAGTGCTAGAGAGCCGGGGACAGGGATTTATAATTCACCCCTCCACTTT.